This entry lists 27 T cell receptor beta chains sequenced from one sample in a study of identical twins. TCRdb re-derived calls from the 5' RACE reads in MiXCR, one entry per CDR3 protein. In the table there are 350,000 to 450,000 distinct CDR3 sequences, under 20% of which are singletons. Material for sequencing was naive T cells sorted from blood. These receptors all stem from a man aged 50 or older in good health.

The CDR3 DNA is TGTGCCAGCAGCCAAGGTATAGCTGGAACTAGCACAGATACGCAGTATTTT. The encoded protein is CASSQGIAGTSTDTQYF. The chain carries TRBV4-2 and TRBJ2-3; D call uncertain. The V gene lost 1 base and the J gene lost 0 bases, with 14 bases spanning the gap. CDR3 length: 17 amino acids. Germline-derived CDR1 and CDR2 are LGHNA and YNFKEQ.

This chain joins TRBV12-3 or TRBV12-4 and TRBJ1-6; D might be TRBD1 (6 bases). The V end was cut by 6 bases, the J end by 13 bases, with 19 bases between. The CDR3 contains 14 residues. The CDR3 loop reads CASSPGTQSIPLHF. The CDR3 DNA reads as TGTGCCAGCAGCCCCGGGACACAGTCGATCCCCCTCCACTTT.

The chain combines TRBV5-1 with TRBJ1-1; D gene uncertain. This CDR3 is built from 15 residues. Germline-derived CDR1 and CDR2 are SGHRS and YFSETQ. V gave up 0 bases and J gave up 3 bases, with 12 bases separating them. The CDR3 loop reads CASSLVAGGYTEAFF. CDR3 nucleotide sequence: TGCGCCAGCAGCTTGGTGGCCGGAGGGTACACTGAAGCTTTCTTT. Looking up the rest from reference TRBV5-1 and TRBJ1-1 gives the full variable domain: KAGVTQTPRYLIKTRGQQVTLSCSPISGHRSVSWYQQTPGQGLQFLFEYFSETQRNKGNFPGRFSGRQFSNSRSEMNVSTLELGDSALYLCASSLVAGGYTEAFFGQGTRLTVV.

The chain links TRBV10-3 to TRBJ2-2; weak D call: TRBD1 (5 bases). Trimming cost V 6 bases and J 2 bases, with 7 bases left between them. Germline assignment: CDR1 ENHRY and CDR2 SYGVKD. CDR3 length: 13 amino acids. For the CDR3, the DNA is TGTGCCATCAGGCGGACAAACACCGGGGAGCTGTTTTTT. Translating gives CAIRRTNTGELFF.

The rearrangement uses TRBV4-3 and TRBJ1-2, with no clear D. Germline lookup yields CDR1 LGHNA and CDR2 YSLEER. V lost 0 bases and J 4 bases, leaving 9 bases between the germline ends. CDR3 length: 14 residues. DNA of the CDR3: TGCGCCAGCAGCCAAGATCGAGGGCGCTATGGCTACACCTTC. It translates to CASSQDRGRYGYTF.

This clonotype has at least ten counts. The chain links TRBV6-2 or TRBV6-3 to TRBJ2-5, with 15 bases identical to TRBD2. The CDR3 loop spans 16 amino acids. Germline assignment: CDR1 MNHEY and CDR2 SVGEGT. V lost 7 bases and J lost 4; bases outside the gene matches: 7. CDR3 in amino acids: CASTKRTSGRGETQYF. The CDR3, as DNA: TGTGCCAGCACCAAAAGGACTAGCGGGAGGGGAGAGACCCAGTACTTC.

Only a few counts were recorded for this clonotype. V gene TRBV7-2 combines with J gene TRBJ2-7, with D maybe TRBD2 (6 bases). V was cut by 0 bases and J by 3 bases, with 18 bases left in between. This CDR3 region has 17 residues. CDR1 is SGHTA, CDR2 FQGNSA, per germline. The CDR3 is CASSLAYSPAGIYEQYF. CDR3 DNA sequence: TGTGCCAGCAGCTTAGCCTACAGTCCGGCGGGGATCTACGAGCAGTACTTC.

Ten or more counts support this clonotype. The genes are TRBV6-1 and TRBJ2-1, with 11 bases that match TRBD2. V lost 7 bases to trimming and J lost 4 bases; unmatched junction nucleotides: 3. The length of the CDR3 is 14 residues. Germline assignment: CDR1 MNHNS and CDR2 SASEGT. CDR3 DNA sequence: TGTGCCAGCATCCCTAGCGGGAGGTACAATGAGCAGTTCTTC. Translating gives CASIPSGRYNEQFF.

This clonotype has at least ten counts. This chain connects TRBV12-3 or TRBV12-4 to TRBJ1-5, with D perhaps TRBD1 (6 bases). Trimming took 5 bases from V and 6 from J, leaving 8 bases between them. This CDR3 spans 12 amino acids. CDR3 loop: CASSGTPQPQHF. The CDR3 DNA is TGTGCCAGCAGTGGGACACCTCAGCCCCAGCATTTT.

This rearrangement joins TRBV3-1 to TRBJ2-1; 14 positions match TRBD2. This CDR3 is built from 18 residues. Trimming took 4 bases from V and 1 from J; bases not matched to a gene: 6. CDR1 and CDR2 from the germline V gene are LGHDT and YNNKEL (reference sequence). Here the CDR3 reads CASSPGTSGSPSYNEQFF. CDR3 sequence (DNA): TGTGCCAGCAGCCCGGGGACTAGCGGGAGCCCTTCCTACAATGAGCAGTTCTTC.

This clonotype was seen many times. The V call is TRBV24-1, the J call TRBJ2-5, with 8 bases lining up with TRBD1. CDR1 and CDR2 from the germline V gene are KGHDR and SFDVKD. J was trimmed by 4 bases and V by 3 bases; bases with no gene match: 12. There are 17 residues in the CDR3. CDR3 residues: CATSDPTPGGLIETQYF. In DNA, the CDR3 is TGTGCCACCAGTGATCCCACCCCAGGGGGCTTAATAGAGACCCAGTACTTC.

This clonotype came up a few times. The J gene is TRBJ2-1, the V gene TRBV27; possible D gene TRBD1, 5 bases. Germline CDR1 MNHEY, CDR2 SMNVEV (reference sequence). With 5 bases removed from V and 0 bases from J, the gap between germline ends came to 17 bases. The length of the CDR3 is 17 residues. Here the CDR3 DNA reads TGTGCCAGCAGTCCCCTCTTAACAGGAAACTCCTACAATGAGCAGTTCTTC. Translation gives CASSPLLTGNSYNEQFF.

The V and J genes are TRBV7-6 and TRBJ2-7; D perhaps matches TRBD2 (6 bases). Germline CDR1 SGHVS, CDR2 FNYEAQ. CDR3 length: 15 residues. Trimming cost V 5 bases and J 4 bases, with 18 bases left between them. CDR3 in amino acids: CASSPRGNRGYEQYF. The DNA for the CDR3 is TGTGCCAGCAGCCCCCGAGGTAACCGGGGGTACGAGCAGTACTTC.

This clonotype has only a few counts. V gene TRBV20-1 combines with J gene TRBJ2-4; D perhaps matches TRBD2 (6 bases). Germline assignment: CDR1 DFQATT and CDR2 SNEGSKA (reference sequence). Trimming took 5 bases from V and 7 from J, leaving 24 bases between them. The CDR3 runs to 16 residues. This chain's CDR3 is CSARWPGLPLGNIQYF. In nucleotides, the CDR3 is TGCAGTGCTCGCTGGCCGGGACTCCCATTGGGGAACATTCAGTACTTC.

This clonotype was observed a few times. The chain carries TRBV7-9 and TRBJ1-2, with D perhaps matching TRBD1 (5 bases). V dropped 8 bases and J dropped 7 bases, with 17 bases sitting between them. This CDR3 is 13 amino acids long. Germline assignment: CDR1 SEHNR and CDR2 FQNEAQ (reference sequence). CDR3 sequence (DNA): TGTGCCAGCCGATTTGACAGCCTCGGTGGCTACACCTTC. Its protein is CASRFDSLGGYTF.

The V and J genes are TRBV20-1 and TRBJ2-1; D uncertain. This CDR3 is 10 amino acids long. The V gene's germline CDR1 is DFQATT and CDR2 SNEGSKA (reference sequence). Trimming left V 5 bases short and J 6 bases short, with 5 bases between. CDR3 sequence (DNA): TGCAGTGCTGCTAGCAATGAGCAGTTCTTC. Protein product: CSAASNEQFF.

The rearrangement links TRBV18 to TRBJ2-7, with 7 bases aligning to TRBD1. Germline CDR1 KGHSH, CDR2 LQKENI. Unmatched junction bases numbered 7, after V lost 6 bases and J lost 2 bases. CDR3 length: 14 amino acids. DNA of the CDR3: TGTGCCAGCTCCCCCGGGACAGAAGCCTACGAGCAGTACTTC. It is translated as CASSPGTEAYEQYF.

The CDR3 here is CASKLGYGETQYF. DNA of the CDR3: TGTGCCAGCAAGTTAGGGTATGGAGAGACCCAGTACTTC. V gene TRBV5-6 combines with J gene TRBJ2-5, with D uncertain. V lost 6 bases and J lost 4, with 13 bases in between. The germline gives CDR1 SGHDT, CDR2 YYEEEE. This CDR3 region has 13 residues.

CDR3 region: CSASWLALPYEQYF. The CDR3, as DNA: TGCAGTGCTAGTTGGTTAGCGCTTCCCTACGAGCAGTACTTC. The chain combines TRBV20-1 with TRBJ2-7, with D possibly TRBD2 on 5 matching bases. The V gene lost 3 bases and the J gene lost 2 bases, with 14 bases spanning the gap. CDR1 DFQATT and CDR2 SNEGSKA come from the germline V gene (reference sequence). CDR3 length: 14 amino acids.

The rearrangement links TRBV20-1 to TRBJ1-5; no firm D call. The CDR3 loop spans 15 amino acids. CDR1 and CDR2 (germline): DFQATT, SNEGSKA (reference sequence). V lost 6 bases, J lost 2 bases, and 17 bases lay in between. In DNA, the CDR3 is TGCAGTGCAAAGGCGAGGTCTGTTCGCAATCAGCCCCAGCATTTT. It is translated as CSAKARSVRNQPQHF.

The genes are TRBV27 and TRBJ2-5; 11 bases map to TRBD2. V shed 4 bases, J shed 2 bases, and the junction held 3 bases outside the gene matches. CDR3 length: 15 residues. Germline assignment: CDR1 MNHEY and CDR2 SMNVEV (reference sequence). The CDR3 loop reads CASSYGTSGQETQYF. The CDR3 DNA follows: TGTGCCAGCAGTTACGGGACTAGCGGACAAGAGACCCAGTACTTC.

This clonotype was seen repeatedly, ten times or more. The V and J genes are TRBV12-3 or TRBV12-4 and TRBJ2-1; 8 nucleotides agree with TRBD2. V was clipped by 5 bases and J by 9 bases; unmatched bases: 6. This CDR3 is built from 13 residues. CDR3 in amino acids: CASSQSRGGEQFF. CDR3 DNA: TGTGCCAGCAGTCAGTCCCGGGGGGGTGAGCAGTTCTTC.

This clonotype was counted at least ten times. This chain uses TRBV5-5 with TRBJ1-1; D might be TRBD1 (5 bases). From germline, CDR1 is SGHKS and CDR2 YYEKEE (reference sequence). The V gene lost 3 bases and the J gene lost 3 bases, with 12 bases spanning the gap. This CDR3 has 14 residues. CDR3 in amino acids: CASSWGWTDTEAFF. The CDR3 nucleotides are TGTGCCAGCAGCTGGGGGTGGACGGACACTGAAGCTTTCTTT.

CDR3 sequence reads: CASSPRAGVGQPQHF. The CDR3 bases are TGTGCCAGCAGCCCGAGGGCAGGGGTTGGGCAGCCCCAGCATTTT. The rearrangement links TRBV7-6 to TRBJ1-5, with D possibly TRBD1 on 6 matching bases. This CDR3 has 15 amino acids. Germline CDR1 and CDR2: SGHVS and FNYEAQ. V gave up 5 bases and J gave up 7 bases, with 18 bases separating them.

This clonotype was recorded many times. The CDR3 DNA reads TGTGCCAGCAGCTCTATCCCGGGTAGCTCCTACGAGCAGTACTTC. It translates to CASSSIPGSSYEQYF. The V and J genes are TRBV7-2 and TRBJ2-7; D is ambiguous. The CDR3 totals 15 residues. Germline lookup yields CDR1 SGHTA and CDR2 FQGNSA. V gave up 4 bases and J gave up 0 bases, with 13 bases separating them. Drawing the rest from reference TRBV7-2 and TRBJ2-7, the complete variable domain is GAGVSQSPSNKVTEKGKDVELRCDPISGHTALYWYRQSLGQGLEFLIYFQGNSAPDKSGLPSDRFSAERTGGSVSTLTIQRTQQEDSAVYLCASSSIPGSSYEQYFGPGTRLTVT.

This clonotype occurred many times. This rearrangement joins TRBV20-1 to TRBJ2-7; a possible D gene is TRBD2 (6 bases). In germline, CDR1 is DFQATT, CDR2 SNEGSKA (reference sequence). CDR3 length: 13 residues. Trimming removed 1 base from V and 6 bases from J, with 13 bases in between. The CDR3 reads CSARVSSVGEQYF. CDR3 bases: TGCAGTGCTAGAGTATCTAGCGTCGGCGAGCAGTACTTC.

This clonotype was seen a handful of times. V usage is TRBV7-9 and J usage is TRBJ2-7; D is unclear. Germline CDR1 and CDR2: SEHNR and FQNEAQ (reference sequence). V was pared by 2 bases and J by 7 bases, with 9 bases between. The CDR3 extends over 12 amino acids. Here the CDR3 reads CASSLSAVEQYF. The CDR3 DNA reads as TGTGCCAGCAGCTTAAGCGCGGTTGAGCAGTACTTC.